One sample yielded the 6 T cell receptor beta chains listed below, sequenced in a study of cytomegalovirus exposure and HLA in healthy donors. A multiplex PCR was run with 60 Vbeta primers and 13 Jbeta primers. The repertoire was sequenced with immunoSEQ multiplex PCR; TCRdb's copy has only in-frame clones and lacks some. The data show 100,000 or so clones, 74% seen once. Sequenced: PBMCs. Every receptor here comes from a man over 45 in good health and CMV-seropositive.

The J gene is TRBJ1-5, the V gene TRBV7-9; 8 nucleotides align to TRBD1. Germline values: CDR1 SEHNR, CDR2 FQNEAQ (reference sequence). V gave up 4 bases and J gave up 2 bases; unmatched junction bases: 10. This CDR3 spans 17 amino acids. The CDR3 loop is CASSSSQGERRNQPQHF. The CDR3 DNA reads TGTGCCAGCAGCTCATCACAGGGGGAGAGGCGCAATCAGCCCCAGCATTTT.

This sequence joins TRBV4-1 and TRBJ2-2; D not resolved. The CDR3 length is 13 residues. From germline, CDR1 is MGHRA and CDR2 YSYEKL. V lost 4 bases and J lost 2, with 5 bases in between. CDR3 DNA: TGCGCCAGCAGCCTATTCAACACCGGGGAGCTGTTTTTT. Translating it yields CASSLFNTGELFF.

This chain connects TRBV6-1 to TRBJ2-3, with TRBD1 as a possible D gene (7 bases). V was cut by 3 bases and J by 2 bases, with 12 bases left in between. This CDR3 is built from 15 residues. Germline loops: CDR1 MNHNS, CDR2 SASEGT. The chain's CDR3 is CASSEGGQFTDTQYF. CDR3 nucleotide sequence: TGTGCCAGCAGTGAGGGGGGACAGTTCACAGATACGCAGTATTTT.

The genes are TRBV6-9 and TRBJ1-1; D is perhaps TRBD1 (6 bases). The CDR3 runs to 17 residues. V lost 0 bases and J 0 bases, leaving 14 bases between the germline ends. The germline CDR1 and CDR2 sequences are MNHGY and SVAAGI. This CDR3 is CASSYSGQRIMNTEAFF. For the CDR3, the DNA is TGTGCCAGCAGTTATTCCGGACAGAGAATTATGAACACTGAAGCTTTCTTT.

The chain uses TRBV5-8 and TRBJ2-1, with D perhaps TRBD1 (6 bases). Trimming removed 4 bases from V and 2 bases from J, with 13 bases in between. The CDR3 loop spans 15 amino acids. Germline CDR1 is SGHTS and CDR2 is YDEGEE. CDR3 sequence (DNA): TGTGCCAGCAGCCGGGACGGACAGCCCTACAATGAGCAGTTCTTC. It translates to CASSRDGQPYNEQFF.

The J gene is TRBJ1-1, the V gene TRBV19; D might be TRBD1 (6 bases). The CDR3 runs 12 residues. Germline V gene sequence: CDR1 LNHDA, CDR2 SQIVND (reference sequence). Trimming removed 10 bases at V and 8 bases at J, with 17 bases between. The CDR3 DNA reads TGTGCCACCCTGCGGGTAAGGGGGGAAGCTTTCTTT. It encodes CATLRVRGEAFF.